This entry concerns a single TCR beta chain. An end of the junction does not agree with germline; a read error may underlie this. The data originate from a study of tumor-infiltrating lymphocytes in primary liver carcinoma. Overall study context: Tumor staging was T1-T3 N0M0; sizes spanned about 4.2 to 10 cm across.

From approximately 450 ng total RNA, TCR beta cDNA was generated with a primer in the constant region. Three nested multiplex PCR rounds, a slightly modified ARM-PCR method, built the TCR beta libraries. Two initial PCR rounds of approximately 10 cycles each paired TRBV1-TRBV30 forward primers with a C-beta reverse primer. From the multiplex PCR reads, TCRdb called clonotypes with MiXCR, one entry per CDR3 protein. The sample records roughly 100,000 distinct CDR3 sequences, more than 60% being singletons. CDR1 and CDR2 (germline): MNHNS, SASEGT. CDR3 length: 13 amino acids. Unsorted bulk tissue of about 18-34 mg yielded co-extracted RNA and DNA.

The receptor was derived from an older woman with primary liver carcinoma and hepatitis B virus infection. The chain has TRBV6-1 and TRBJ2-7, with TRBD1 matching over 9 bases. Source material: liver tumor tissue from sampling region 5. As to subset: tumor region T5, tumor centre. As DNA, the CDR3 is TGTGCAAGCAGGACAGGGGAAAGGTACGAGCAGTACTTC. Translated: CASRTGERYEQYF.